This TCR beta chain comes out of a study of immune characterization of retroperitoneal liposarcoma. CDR1 and CDR2 from the germline V gene are MNHEY and SVGAGI. The length of the CDR3 is 17 residues. The V segment lost 6 bases and the J segment 5 bases; nucleotides outside the gene matches: 15. This clonotype was seen at least ten times. TCRdb used MiXCR to reprocess the PCR reads, holding one entry per CDR3 protein. The sample consists of roughly 8,000 distinct CDR3 sequences, 25% to 35% of them appearing once. The chain carries TRBV6-5 and TRBJ2-2; 7 nucleotides line up with TRBD1. The receptor was isolated from a male donor with retroperitoneal liposarcoma. Sequencing was done on a sample of blood. DNA for the CDR3: TGTGCCAGCAGCCGGATTCCGGGACAGTTTACAACCGGGGAGCTGTTTTTT. The encoded protein is CASSRIPGQFTTGELFF.